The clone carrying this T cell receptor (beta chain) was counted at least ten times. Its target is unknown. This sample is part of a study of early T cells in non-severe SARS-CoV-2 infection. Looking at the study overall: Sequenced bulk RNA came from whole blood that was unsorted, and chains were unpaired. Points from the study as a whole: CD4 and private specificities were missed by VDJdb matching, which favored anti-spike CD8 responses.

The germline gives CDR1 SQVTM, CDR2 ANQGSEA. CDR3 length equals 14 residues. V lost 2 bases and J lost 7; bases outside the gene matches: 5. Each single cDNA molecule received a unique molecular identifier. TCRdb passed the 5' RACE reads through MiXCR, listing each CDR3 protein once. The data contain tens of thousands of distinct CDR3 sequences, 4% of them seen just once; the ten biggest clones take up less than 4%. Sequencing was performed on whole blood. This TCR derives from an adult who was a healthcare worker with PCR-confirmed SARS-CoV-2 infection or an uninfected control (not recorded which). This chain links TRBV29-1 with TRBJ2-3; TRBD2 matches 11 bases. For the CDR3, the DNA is TGCAGCGTTGAAATAGCGGGGGGGCAATATACGCAGTATTTT. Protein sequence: CSVEIAGGQYTQYF.